One sample yielded the 30 T cell receptor beta chains listed below, sequenced in a study of beta chain features in type 1 diabetes. Expressed TCRB transcripts were sequenced, since all the RNA that had been isolated was reverse transcribed. TCRdb's table, derived via immunoSEQ multiplex PCR, lists solely in-frame clones and lacks some. The sample has under 800,000 clones, 15% to 17% seen once. The sample taken for sequencing was naive CD4+ T cells from blood. These TCRs come from a man between 18 and 35 years old in good health.

This clone was found a few times. The chain combines TRBV10-3 with TRBJ1-1; D uncertain. Looked up from germline, CDR1 is ENHRY and CDR2 is SYGVKD. V lost 2 bases and J 11 bases, leaving 12 bases between the germline ends. The CDR3 spans 12 residues. The CDR3 loop is CAISEGLTLAFF. Here the CDR3 DNA reads TGTGCCATCAGTGAGGGCCTGACCTTGGCTTTCTTT.

This clone was picked up a small number of times. This chain joins TRBV30 and TRBJ1-2; D ambiguous. Germline V gene sequence: CDR1 GTSNPN, CDR2 SVGIG (reference sequence). The V gene lost 1 base and the J gene lost 4 bases, with 4 bases spanning the gap. The CDR3 loop spans 11 amino acids. The CDR3 DNA is TGTGCCTGGAGTGCTGTCTATGGCTACACCTTC. Amino acid sequence: CAWSAVYGYTF.

This clone was seen a handful of times. This chain links TRBV30 with TRBJ1-2, with D maybe TRBD1 (5 bases). Germline V lookup: CDR1 GTSNPN, CDR2 SVGIG (reference sequence). The CDR3 spans 15 residues. Trimming took off 4 bases at V and 3 bases at J, with 18 bases between the two ends. The CDR3 loop reads CAWKFRDRVDYGYTF. In DNA, the CDR3 is TGTGCCTGGAAATTCCGGGACCGAGTTGACTATGGCTACACCTTC. The whole variable domain, remainder taken from reference TRBV30 and TRBJ1-2, is SQTIHQWPATLVQPVGSPLSLECTVEGTSNPNLYWYRQAAGRGLQLLFYSVGIGQISSEVPQNLSASRPQDRQFILSSKKLLLSDSGFYLCAWKFRDRVDYGYTFGSGTRLTVV.

The CDR3 DNA is TGCGCCAGCAGCCAAAGGTCTGCCGGGATAGGGGGGACCTACGAGCAGTACTTC. As protein: CASSQRSAGIGGTYEQYF. The chain employs TRBV4-1 and TRBJ2-7; D tentatively reads TRBD1 or TRBD2 (6 bases each). The V end was cut by 2 bases, the J end by 2 bases, with 22 bases between. Per germline, CDR1 MGHRA and CDR2 YSYEKL. This CDR3 is 18 amino acids long.

This clone has a handful of counts. The chain uses TRBV7-2 and TRBJ1-2; 8 bases are shared with TRBD1. Germline CDR1 reads SGHTA; CDR2 reads FQGNSA. V dropped 5 bases and J dropped 12; count of bases not matched to a gene: 11. The CDR3 spans 13 residues. This chain's CDR3 is CASSQEPTGDHTF. Here the CDR3 DNA reads TGTGCCAGCAGCCAAGAACCGACAGGGGACCACACCTTC.

This clone has only a few counts. V is TRBV18 and J is TRBJ2-7; TRBD2 matches 14 bases. V was clipped by 3 bases and J by 5 bases; unmatched bases: 3. The germline V gene has CDR1 KGHSH and CDR2 LQKENI. This CDR3 has 15 amino acids. This chain's CDR3 is CASSPPGLAGDEQYF. CDR3 nucleotide sequence: TGTGCCAGCTCACCCCCGGGACTAGCGGGAGACGAGCAGTACTTC.

The gene calls are TRBV19 and TRBJ1-1, with TRBD1 identical over 7 bases. The length of the CDR3 is 14 residues. V lost 8 bases, J lost 0 bases, and 6 bases stayed unmatched. Germline-derived CDR1 and CDR2 are LNHDA and SQIVND (reference sequence). CDR3 sequence (DNA): TGTGCCAGTGGACCACAGGGGATGAACACTGAAGCTTTCTTT. Amino acid sequence: CASGPQGMNTEAFF. Combining the CDR3 with reference TRBV19 and TRBJ1-1 gives the whole variable domain DGGITQSPKYLFRKEGQNVTLSCEQNLNHDAMYWYRQDPGQGLRLIYYSQIVNDFQKGDIAEGYSVSREKKESFPLTVTSAQKNPTAFYLCASGPQGMNTEAFFGQGTRLTVV.

This clone was picked up a small number of times. V gene TRBV13 combines with J gene TRBJ2-5, with 11 bases identical to TRBD2. J was trimmed by 1 base and V by 0 bases; bases with no gene match: 4. The CDR3 is 17 residues long. Germline loops: CDR1 PRHDT, CDR2 FYEKMQ (reference sequence). The CDR3 reads CASSLGTSGGLQETQYF. CDR3 in DNA: TGTGCCAGCAGCTTAGGAACTAGCGGGGGACTCCAAGAGACCCAGTACTTC.

This clone has just a few counts. Other DNA sequences in the sample encode the same CDR3. The rearrangement links TRBV5-1 to TRBJ2-1; 9 bases match TRBD2. Trimming took 0 bases from V and 2 from J; bases not matched to a gene: 0. Germline V gene data show CDR1 as SGHRS and CDR2 as YFSETQ. The CDR3 loop spans 15 amino acids. The DNA of the CDR3 is TGCGCCAGCAGCTTGGGACTAGCGGCCTACAATGAGCAGTTCTTC. Its translation is CASSLGLAAYNEQFF.

This clone was seen a few times. The CDR3 loop is CASSEISRGLGPQHF. Written as DNA, the CDR3 is TGTGCCAGCAGTGAAATAAGCCGAGGGCTAGGGCCCCAGCATTTT. This chain links TRBV2 with TRBJ1-5; D call uncertain. The V and J ends lost 2 bases and 9 bases respectively, with 17 bases between them. From germline, CDR1 is SNHLY and CDR2 FYNNEI. This CDR3 has 15 amino acids.

As concerns this clone: The identical CDR3 is also encoded by other nucleotide sequences in the sample. J is TRBJ2-3 and V is TRBV18; maybe TRBD2 (5 bases). The germline gives CDR1 KGHSH, CDR2 LQKENI. The CDR3 has 14 amino acids. Trimming removed 3 bases from V and 0 bases from J, with 7 bases in between. CDR3 region: CASSPLASTDTQYF. CDR3 sequence (DNA): TGTGCCAGCTCACCCCTAGCCAGCACAGATACGCAGTATTTT.

The rearrangement links TRBV6-5 to TRBJ1-5; TRBD1 aligns across 8 bases. Germline CDR1 is MNHEY and CDR2 is SVGAGI. This CDR3 contains 15 residues. V shed 6 bases and J 2 bases; nucleotides not matched to a gene: 6. CDR3 nucleotides: TGTGCCAGCAGCCAAGCGGACAGGGGCAATCAGCCCCAGCATTTT. Protein: CASSQADRGNQPQHF.

This clone was observed a handful of times. The J gene is TRBJ1-4, the V gene TRBV5-4; D not resolved. The CDR3 has 16 residues. Looked up from germline, CDR1 is SGHNT and CDR2 is YYREEE (reference sequence). V was shortened by 1 base and J by 8 bases, with 18 bases between the two germline ends. As DNA, the CDR3 is TGTGCCAGCAGCTTGCAAAGGGAAGGGAGACGAGAAAAACTGTTTTTT. Its protein product is CASSLQREGRREKLFF.

J is TRBJ2-4 and V is TRBV9, with D tentatively TRBD1 (6 bases). This CDR3 contains 18 residues. The germline V gene encodes CDR1 SGDLS and CDR2 YYNGEE. V lost 3 bases and J lost 2, with 21 bases in between. CDR3 nucleotides: TGTGCCAGCAGCGGTGAAACGGCAGGGGAATTATCCAAAAACATTCAGTACTTC. Translating it yields CASSGETAGELSKNIQYF. Full variable domain (missing parts from reference TRBV9 and TRBJ2-4): DSGVTQTPKHLITATGQRVTLRCSPRSGDLSVYWYQQSLDQGLQFLIQYYNGEERAKGNILERFSAQQFPDLHSELNLSSLELGDSALYFCASSGETAGELSKNIQYFGAGTRLSVL.

This chain connects TRBV11-3 to TRBJ2-3; TRBD2 matches 13 bases. The V gene's germline CDR1 is SGHNT and CDR2 YENEEA. This CDR3 comprises 15 residues. After removal of 5 bases from V and 4 bases from J, the junction contained 3 bases not matched to a gene. CDR3 bases: TGTGCCAGCAGCCGCGGACTAGCGGGGGCAGATACGCAGTATTTT. It specifies CASSRGLAGADTQYF.

The chain links TRBV15 to TRBJ1-5; no firm D call. The CDR3 contains 15 residues. Trimming stripped 5 bases from V and 7 bases from J, with 18 bases between. From germline, CDR1 is LNHNV and CDR2 YYDKDF (reference sequence). The CDR3 bases are TGTGCCACCAGCGTTAGGAGCAACCCGGAGCAGCCCCAGCATTTT. It encodes CATSVRSNPEQPQHF.

This clone was observed at least ten times. This specimen includes other DNA sequences encoding the same CDR3. The chain has TRBV7-2 and TRBJ2-1; D not resolved. Germline CDR1 SGHTA, CDR2 FQGNSA. The germline V and J ends were trimmed by 1 base and 8 bases, with 3 bases remaining between them. This CDR3 contains 11 residues. Written as DNA, the CDR3 is TGTGCCAGCAGCTTAGTGGATGAGCAGTTCTTC. Translating gives CASSLVDEQFF.

The sample holds a few counts of this clone. The chain couples TRBV7-9 to TRBJ1-5; a possible D gene is TRBD1 (6 bases). Germline-derived CDR1 and CDR2 are SEHNR and FQNEAQ (reference sequence). The CDR3 has 16 amino acids. V was clipped by 5 bases and J by 1 base, with 15 bases between them. CDR3 sequence reads: CASSPYGGPSNQPQHF. CDR3 bases: TGTGCCAGCAGCCCCTATGGGGGGCCGAGCAATCAGCCCCAGCATTTT.

This clone turned up a few times. V is TRBV11-2 and J is TRBJ2-2; 9 positions agree with TRBD2. This CDR3 has 18 residues. Germline V gene sequence: CDR1 SGHAT, CDR2 FQNNGV. J was trimmed by 7 bases and V by 0 bases; bases with no gene match: 12. In nucleotides, the CDR3 is TGTGCCAGCAGCTTAGATAGCGGGAGCCTGATTAATAACGGGGAGCTGTTTTTT. Amino acids: CASSLDSGSLINNGELFF.

This clone was detected only a few times. V gene TRBV6-5 combines with J gene TRBJ1-1; D is uncertain. Germline CDR1 reads MNHEY; CDR2 reads SVGAGI. The CDR3 extends over 13 amino acids. V was pared by 5 bases and J by 4 bases, with 11 bases between. The CDR3 bases are TGTGCCAGCAGTACAAGGGCTGGCACTGAAGCTTTCTTT. Its translation is CASSTRAGTEAFF.

The gene calls are TRBV9 and TRBJ2-5, with 11 bases aligning to TRBD1. This CDR3 has 14 residues. Germline V lookup: CDR1 SGDLS, CDR2 YYNGEE. V was pared by 4 bases and J by 4 bases, with 3 bases of the junction left unmatched. The DNA for the CDR3 is TGTGCCAGCAGCCCTGGGACAGGGGGAGAGACCCAGTACTTC. It is translated as CASSPGTGGETQYF.

The V and J genes are TRBV6-5 and TRBJ1-1; D call uncertain. The CDR3 consists of 14 residues. Trimming shortened V by 5 bases and J by 7 bases, and 17 bases separated the two germline ends. CDR1 and CDR2 (germline): MNHEY, SVGAGI. The CDR3 reads CASSERTFPFEAFF. The CDR3, as DNA: TGTGCCAGCAGTGAAAGGACCTTTCCCTTTGAAGCTTTCTTT.

This clone has only a few counts. The chain recombines TRBV5-1 with TRBJ2-7; the D gene is possibly TRBD2 (6 bases). CDR3 length equals 14 residues. Germline assignment: CDR1 SGHRS and CDR2 YFSETQ. With 3 bases removed from V and 2 bases from J, the gap between germline ends came to 12 bases. This CDR3 reads CASSYAGPPYEQYF. In DNA, the CDR3 is TGCGCCAGCAGCTACGCGGGACCCCCCTACGAGCAGTACTTC.

This clone was observed a few times. CDR3 in DNA: TGTGCCAGCAGTGCACAGATTGGGGGCACTGAAGCTTTCTTT. Translating it yields CASSAQIGGTEAFF. The V gene is TRBV27, the J gene TRBJ1-1, with D tentatively TRBD1 (5 bases). Germline V gives CDR1 MNHEY, CDR2 SMNVEV (reference sequence). The CDR3 is 14 residues long. Between the trimmed V and J ends, which lost 5 bases and 4 bases, there was a span of 14 bases.

The rearrangement uses TRBV6-5 and TRBJ2-3; 12 positions agree with TRBD1. The CDR3 contains 15 residues. Per the germline V gene, CDR1 is MNHEY and CDR2 is SVGAGI. Losses at the gene ends were 5 bases for V and 5 bases for J; bases not matched to a gene: 5. The CDR3 loop reads CASSGDRGPIDTQYF. The CDR3 DNA is TGTGCCAGCAGTGGGGACAGGGGGCCTATAGATACGCAGTATTTT.

The chain recombines TRBV25-1 with TRBJ1-1, with no clear D. Trimming removed 8 bases at V and 4 bases at J, with 14 bases between. Germline V gene data show CDR1 as MGHDK and CDR2 as SYGVNS. The CDR3 contains 13 residues. The CDR3 sequence: CASSEPGTTEAFF. CDR3 DNA sequence: TGTGCCAGCTCCGAGCCCGGTACCACTGAAGCTTTCTTT.

Only one count was recorded for this clone. The gene calls are TRBV2 and TRBJ1-1; D ambiguous. CDR1 and CDR2 from the germline V gene are SNHLY and FYNNEI. V lost 4 bases to trimming and J lost 7 bases, with 10 bases between them. The CDR3 loop spans 12 amino acids. The CDR3 DNA reads TGTGCCAGCAGTGTTGGGGTTGTTGAAGCTTTCTTT. Residues: CASSVGVVEAFF.

V is TRBV4-2 and J is TRBJ2-2, with D possibly being TRBD2 (5 bases). Looked up from germline, CDR1 is LGHNA and CDR2 is YNFKEQ. The CDR3 loop spans 16 amino acids. Trimming pared 2 bases from V and 5 bases from J, leaving 15 bases between. Here the CDR3 reads CASSQLRAMMTGELFF. CDR3 coding DNA: TGTGCCAGCAGCCAACTGAGGGCCATGATGACCGGGGAGCTGTTTTTT.

This clone showed up just a few times. The chain is built from TRBV28 and TRBJ1-1, with TRBD1 identical over 11 bases. The CDR3 covers 15 residues. In germline, CDR1 is MDHEN, CDR2 SYDVKM. V was clipped by 3 bases and J by 7 bases; unmatched bases: 7. The CDR3 DNA follows: TGTGCCAGCAGTTTCCCGGGACAGGGGGATAATGAAGCTTTCTTT. Protein product: CASSFPGQGDNEAFF.

The V call is TRBV27, the J call TRBJ1-4; D perhaps matches TRBD1 (6 bases). This CDR3 region has 13 residues. V lost 5 bases and J 8 bases, leaving 12 bases between the germline ends. The germline CDR1 and CDR2 sequences are MNHEY and SMNVEV (reference sequence). This CDR3 reads CASSRGGWEKLFF. The CDR3 nucleotides read TGTGCCAGCAGTCGGGGGGGCTGGGAAAAACTGTTTTTT. The full variable domain, rest sourced from reference TRBV27 and TRBJ1-4, is EAQVTQNPRYLITVTGKKLTVTCSQNMNHEYMSWYRQDPGLGLRQIYYSMNVEVTDKGDVPEGYKVSRKEKRNFPLILESPSPNQTSLYFCASSRGGWEKLFFGSGTQLSVL.